This TCR beta chain comes out of a study of blood T cell repertoires in COVID-19. Study-wide context: The United States, Italy and Spain provided the acute and convalescent COVID-19 samples. PBMCs, B-cell-depleted T cells, or T cells were the source of the cDNA or gDNA that made up the material.

The CDR3 loop spans 14 amino acids. Trimming cost V 5 bases and J 4 bases; bases outside gene matches: 4. Germline values: CDR1 SGHNT, CDR2 YENEEA. Original methodology: Reference gene primer amplification in the assay estimated nucleated cell counts. The protocol was immunoSEQ multiplex PCR, while the TCRdb copy is restricted to in-frame clones and leaves out a portion. From that table come the V and J calls and clone size; the DNA was used to work out D and trimming. The sample holds under 300,000 clones; more than 70% are singletons and the top ten take 0.99%. The sequenced material came from peripheral blood. This sequence joins TRBV11-3 and TRBJ2-1; TRBD1 matches 8 bases. The sequence was collected from a woman aged 40 to 49 who had recovered from COVID-19. CDR3 sequence (DNA): TGTGCCAGCAGCCCCAGGGACAGGTACAATGAGCAGTTCTTC. Its translation is CASSPRDRYNEQFF.